This TCR beta chain was profiled in a study of T cell responses to AZD1222 COVID-19 vaccine. Here immunoSEQ multiplex PCR was the method, and the copy in TCRdb shows in-frame clones only, minus some. Altogether about 270,000 clones are present, 90% to 95% being singletons, with the ten largest covering 0.5% to 0.65%. This clonotype was obtained from an adult who received the AZD1222 COVID-19 vaccine. The sample consisted of peripheral blood, taken 28 days after the second AZD1222 dose.

The CDR3 is CAISDRAGYTF. In DNA form, the CDR3 reads TGTGCCATCAGCGACAGGGCTGGCTACACCTTC. The V call is TRBV10-3, the J call TRBJ1-2; TRBD1 matches at 7 bases. The CDR3 spans 11 residues. J was trimmed by 7 bases and V by 6 bases; bases with no gene match: 2. CDR1 is ENHRY and CDR2 is SYGVKD in the germline V gene.